The present T cell receptor beta chain was sequenced within a study of CD8+ T cells in alopecia areata. The overall study: For the treated group, dosing was oral tofacitinib at 5 to 10 mg twice daily. General observations from the study: Scalp data also include sequences from resident alphabeta T cells of normal skin. Expanded CD8+ clones among the top 100, as well as scalp clonality, were significantly decreased by tofacitinib.

Note on this clone: Its matching antigen is unknown.

Germline V CDR1 and CDR2: MNHEY, SVGAGI. V was pared by 5 bases and J by 14 bases, with 6 bases of the junction left unmatched. The CDR3 length is 13 residues. In each case, RNA was isolated and then reverse transcribed into cDNA as the sequencing template. Generated by immunoSEQ multiplex PCR, the TCRdb table keeps only in-frame clones and is missing some. The sample lists roughly 200,000 clones; more than 30% were seen once. Treatment meaning: oral pan-JAK inhibitor, 5-10 mg twice daily. The source was CD4+ T cells sorted from blood, collected at approximately week 31, from a patient treated with tofacitinib. The sequence was obtained from a human donor with alopecia areata. The chain recombines TRBV6-5 with TRBJ2-3, with 14 bases aligning to TRBD2. CDR3 coding DNA: TGTGCCAGCAGTGGACTAGCGGGGGGCATAGGGTATTTT. Amino acid sequence: CASSGLAGGIGYF.